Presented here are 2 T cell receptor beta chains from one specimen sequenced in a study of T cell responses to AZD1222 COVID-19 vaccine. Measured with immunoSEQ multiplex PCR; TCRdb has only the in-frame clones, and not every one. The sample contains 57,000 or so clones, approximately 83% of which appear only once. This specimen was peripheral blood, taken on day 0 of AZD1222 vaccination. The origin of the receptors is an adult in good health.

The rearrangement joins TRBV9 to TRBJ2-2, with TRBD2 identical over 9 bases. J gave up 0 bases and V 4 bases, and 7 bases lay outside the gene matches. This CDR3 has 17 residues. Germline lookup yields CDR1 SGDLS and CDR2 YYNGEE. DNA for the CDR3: TGTGCCAGCAGCATCCGACTAGCGGCCACGAACACCGGGGAGCTGTTTTTT. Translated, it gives CASSIRLAATNTGELFF.

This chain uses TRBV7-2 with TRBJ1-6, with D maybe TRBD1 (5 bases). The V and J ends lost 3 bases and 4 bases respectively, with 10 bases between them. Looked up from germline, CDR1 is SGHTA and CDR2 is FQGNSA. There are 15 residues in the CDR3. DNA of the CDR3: TGTGCCAGCAGCTTCCGGGACGTATATAATTCACCCCTCCACTTT. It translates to CASSFRDVYNSPLHF.